This T cell receptor beta chain was sequenced during a study of T cell repertoires in cytomegalovirus infection. Study in general: Recently identified HLA-C-restricted and well-studied HLA-B-restricted CMV epitopes were used.

Study-wide points: HLA-C-restricted CMV clonotypes gave the most frequent clonotype in two of eight donors.

Germline lookup yields CDR1 DFQATT and CDR2 SNEGSKA (reference sequence). This CDR3 has 17 residues. The V and J ends lost 1 base and 0 bases respectively, with 19 bases between them. TCRdb itself ran the reads through MiXCR, one entry per CDR3 protein. The sample lists roughly 860,000 distinct CDR3 sequences; about 31% were seen once. Note on this clonotype: The antigen remains undetermined.

The genes are TRBV20-1 and TRBJ2-7; D perhaps matches TRBD1 (6 bases). The input for sequencing was cultured CD8+ T cells from PBMCs, taken from culture after CMV antigen stimulation. This sequence was found in a human donor in good health (CMV status not recorded). Some clones in this sample may be carry-over from other donors' samples. CDR3 nucleotides: TGCAGTGCTAGAGCCCGGGACATCCAAATGGGCTCCTACGAGCAGTACGTC. It encodes CSARARDIQMGSYEQYV.